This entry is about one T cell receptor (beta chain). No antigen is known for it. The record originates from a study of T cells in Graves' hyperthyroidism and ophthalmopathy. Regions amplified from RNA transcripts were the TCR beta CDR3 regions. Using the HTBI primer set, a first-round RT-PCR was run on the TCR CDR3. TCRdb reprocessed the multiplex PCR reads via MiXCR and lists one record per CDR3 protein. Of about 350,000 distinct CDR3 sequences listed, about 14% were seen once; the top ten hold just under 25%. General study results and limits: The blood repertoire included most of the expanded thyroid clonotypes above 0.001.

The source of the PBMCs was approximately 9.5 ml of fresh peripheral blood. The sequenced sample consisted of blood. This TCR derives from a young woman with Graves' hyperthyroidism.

CDR3 protein: CASSVDGRRQETQYF. CDR3 sequence (DNA): TGTGCCAGCAGCGTAGACGGACGGCGACAAGAGACCCAGTACTTC. The chain carries TRBV9 and TRBJ2-5; D gene ambiguous. CDR3 length equals 15 residues. The V end was cut by 0 bases, the J end by 2 bases, with 11 bases between. CDR1 and CDR2 from the germline V gene are SGDLS and YYNGEE.